One and the same sample provided the 27 T cell receptor beta chains below, sequenced in a study of blood T cell repertoires in COVID-19. Only in-frame clones appear in the TCRdb table, and some are missing; sequencing was by immunoSEQ multiplex PCR. Of some 210,000 clones in the sample, 65% to 90% were seen once. Material: PBMCs or T cells enriched from blood (not recorded which). All receptors derive from a woman aged 45-65 years with acute COVID-19.

V is TRBV18 and J is TRBJ2-2; D is possibly TRBD1 (6 bases). The germline V and J ends were trimmed by 5 bases and 6 bases, with 16 bases remaining between them. The germline gives CDR1 KGHSH, CDR2 LQKENI. The CDR3 runs 15 residues. The CDR3 reads CASSSSGTMAGELFF. In DNA form, the CDR3 reads TGTGCCAGCTCATCCTCCGGGACAATGGCCGGGGAGCTGTTTTTT. The variable domain in full, with the rest retrieved from reference TRBV18 and TRBJ2-2, is NAGVMQNPRHLVRRRGQEARLRCSPMKGHSHVYWYRQLPEEGLKFMVYLQKENIIDESGMPKERFSAEFPKEGPSILRIQQVVRGDSAAYFCASSSSGTMAGELFFGEGSRLTVL.

The chain employs TRBV28 and TRBJ2-5, with D perhaps TRBD2 (6 bases). V was pared by 5 bases and J by 6 bases, with 19 bases between. Looked up from germline, CDR1 is MDHEN and CDR2 is SYDVKM. The CDR3 has 15 residues. CDR3 in amino acids: CASSTPGWTIKTQYF. The CDR3 DNA follows: TGTGCCAGCAGTACTCCCGGGTGGACTATAAAGACCCAGTACTTC.

This clone came up once. The chain employs TRBV7-2 and TRBJ2-7, with 10 positions matching TRBD1. CDR1 SGHTA and CDR2 FQGNSA come from the germline V gene. The trim removed 4 bases at V and 2 bases at J, leaving 5 bases unmatched. This CDR3 contains 15 residues. CDR3 residues: CASSSPGQGTYEQYF. CDR3 nucleotides: TGTGCCAGCAGCTCACCGGGACAGGGGACCTACGAGCAGTACTTC. The whole variable domain, filled in from reference TRBV7-2 and TRBJ2-7, reads GAGVSQSPSNKVTEKGKDVELRCDPISGHTALYWYRQSLGQGLEFLIYFQGNSAPDKSGLPSDRFSAERTGGSVSTLTIQRTQQEDSAVYLCASSSPGQGTYEQYFGPGTRLTVT.

The rearrangement links TRBV9 to TRBJ2-3; D unresolved. Germline lookup yields CDR1 SGDLS and CDR2 YYNGEE. This CDR3 is built from 12 residues. The V gene lost 0 bases and the J gene lost 7 bases, with 6 bases spanning the gap. CDR3 DNA: TGTGCCAGCAGCGTAGGAGCATATACGCAGTATTTT. It yields the protein CASSVGAYTQYF.

The V and J genes are TRBV21-1 and TRBJ2-5; the table's D call, TRBD2, was not checked against the DNA. TRBV21-1 is a documented pseudogene. This CDR3 has 14 residues. The CDR3 bases are TGTGCCAGCAGCAAATTCGGGTTCCAAGAGACCCAGTACTTC. Encoded protein: CASSKFGFQETQYF.

CDR3 coding DNA: TGTGCCAGCAGCTCCGGGGACAGGAAACTGAACACTGAAGCTTTCTTT. It encodes CASSSGDRKLNTEAFF. This chain connects TRBV11-2 to TRBJ1-1, with TRBD1 matching over 8 bases. V lost 4 bases and J lost 0; bases outside the gene matches: 7. The CDR3 runs 16 residues. Per the germline V gene, CDR1 is SGHAT and CDR2 is FQNNGV.

CDR3 nucleotides: TGCGCCAGCAGCGTTGGATACGGACAGGGAACTAATGAGCAGTTCTTC. Translated: CASSVGYGQGTNEQFF. V is TRBV5-1 and J is TRBJ2-1; 8 positions match TRBD1. The CDR3 contains 16 residues. V lost 4 bases and J lost 7; bases outside the gene matches: 13. The germline V gene encodes CDR1 SGHRS and CDR2 YFSETQ.

At least ten counts were recorded for this clone. Additional DNA sequences in this sample encode the identical CDR3. The chain combines TRBV28 with TRBJ1-2; tentative D call: TRBD1 (5 bases). The CDR3 spans 13 residues. The germline CDR1 and CDR2 sequences are MDHEN and SYDVKM. With 6 bases removed from V and 8 bases from J, the gap between germline ends came to 16 bases. The CDR3 region has the DNA TGTGCCAGCAGCTTCCAGGGTCGCCGGGGCTACACCTTC. It encodes CASSFQGRRGYTF.

This clone was detected a few times. V and J are TRBV7-8 and TRBJ1-1; D perhaps matches TRBD1 (5 bases). CDR3 length equals 12 residues. Per the germline V gene, CDR1 is SGHVS and CDR2 is FQNEAQ. The germline V and J ends were trimmed by 10 bases and 4 bases, with 13 bases remaining between them. The DNA of the CDR3 is TGTGCCATCCAGGGTTTTCGCACTGAAGCTTTCTTT. It codes for CAIQGFRTEAFF.

This clone is a singleton in its sample. The chain joins TRBV3-1 (or the pseudogene TRBV3-2) to TRBJ1-2; a possible D gene is TRBD1 (6 bases). CDR3 length equals 16 residues. Trimming left V 1 base short and J 2 bases short, with 14 bases between. Germline values: CDR1 LGHDT, CDR2 YNNKEL (reference sequence). The CDR3 DNA follows: TGTGCCAGCAGCCAAGGGGGCCAGGGGCTGAACTATGGCTACACCTTC. Amino acid sequence: CASSQGGQGLNYGYTF.

This clone was detected only a few times. V and J are TRBV12-3 or TRBV12-4 and TRBJ1-4; D is uncertain. V was cut by 5 bases and J by 6 bases, with 7 bases left in between. The CDR3 loop spans 12 amino acids. The DNA of the CDR3 is TGTGCCAGCAGTCCCTCAGATGAAAAACTGTTTTTT. This translates into CASSPSDEKLFF.

This clone has only a few counts. The J gene is TRBJ2-2, the V gene TRBV4-1, with 8 bases that match TRBD2. V lost 0 bases, J lost 10 bases, and 7 bases stayed unmatched. Germline lookup yields CDR1 MGHRA and CDR2 YSYEKL. There are 15 residues in the CDR3. For the CDR3, the DNA is TGCGCCAGCAGCCAAGATCGGGGGGGCCACGAGGAGCTGTTTTTT. Its translation is CASSQDRGGHEELFF.

CDR3 residues: CASSFAAMNTEAFF. CDR3 DNA: TGTGCCAGCAGCTTCGCAGCGATGAACACTGAAGCTTTCTTT. The chain couples TRBV7-8 to TRBJ1-1; D is ambiguous. V dropped 3 bases and J dropped 0 bases, with 8 bases sitting between them. This CDR3 comprises 14 residues. The germline gives CDR1 SGHVS, CDR2 FQNEAQ.

The chain carries TRBV7-2 and TRBJ2-5; TRBD2 matches 8 bases. The germline CDR1 and CDR2 sequences are SGHTA and FQGNSA. The CDR3 is made up of 14 amino acids. The V and J ends lost 5 bases and 2 bases, in that order; junction bases with no gene match: 4. As DNA, the CDR3 is TGTGCCAGCAGCACCCAGCGGGGGCAAGAGACCCAGTACTTC. It specifies CASSTQRGQETQYF.

This clone was recorded only once. The chain combines TRBV4-3 with TRBJ2-7, with TRBD2 matching 7 bases. Germline values: CDR1 LGHNA, CDR2 YSLEER. V trimming: 2 bases; J trimming: 2 bases; junction bases outside the gene matches: 9. The CDR3 totals 16 residues. CDR3: CASSQSAVGGTYEQYF. In DNA, the CDR3 is TGCGCCAGCAGCCAATCGGCAGTGGGAGGGACCTACGAGCAGTACTTC.

CDR3 sequence (DNA): TGCGCCAGCAGCTTAGGACAGGGGGCAGATGAGCAGTTCTTC. This sequence encodes CASSLGQGADEQFF. V gene TRBV5-1 combines with J gene TRBJ2-1; 11 nucleotides align to TRBD1. The ends lost 2 bases at V and 8 bases at J; junction bases unmatched: 3. The CDR3 covers 14 residues. Germline V gene lookup returns CDR1 SGHRS and CDR2 YFSETQ.

The chain recombines TRBV28 with TRBJ1-1; 7 nucleotides match TRBD1. CDR1 and CDR2 from the germline V gene are MDHEN and SYDVKM. The length of the CDR3 is 15 residues. Unmatched junction bases numbered 10, after V lost 4 bases and J lost 5 bases. In DNA form, the CDR3 reads TGTGCCAGCAGTTCTACCCAGACAGGGAGAACTGAAGCTTTCTTT. Translated: CASSSTQTGRTEAFF.

The chain employs TRBV9 and TRBJ1-1; D is undetermined. V lost 2 bases, J lost 1 base, and 12 bases lay in between. Germline CDR1 and CDR2: SGDLS and YYNGEE. The CDR3 is 15 amino acids. The CDR3 coding sequence is TGTGCCAGCAGCGTGCGGGGTGGTGGGAACACTGAAGCTTTCTTT. This translates into CASSVRGGGNTEAFF. The full variable domain, its missing parts supplied by reference TRBV9 and TRBJ1-1, is DSGVTQTPKHLITATGQRVTLRCSPRSGDLSVYWYQQSLDQGLQFLIQYYNGEERAKGNILERFSAQQFPDLHSELNLSSLELGDSALYFCASSVRGGGNTEAFFGQGTRLTVV.

This clone appeared a single time. The CDR3 coding sequence is TGTGCCAGCAGCCAATTAGCGGGCAATGAGCAGTTCTTC. Its protein product is CASSQLAGNEQFF. This sequence joins TRBV3-1 (or the pseudogene TRBV3-2) and TRBJ2-1, with TRBD2 matching 7 bases. The CDR3 contains 13 residues. CDR1 and CDR2 from the germline V gene are LGHDT and YNNKEL (reference sequence). The V and J ends lost 2 bases and 6 bases, in that order; junction bases with no gene match: 1.

V usage is TRBV19 and J usage is TRBJ2-4, with TRBD1 matching over 7 bases. J gave up 4 bases and V 9 bases, and 6 bases lay outside the gene matches. Germline V gives CDR1 LNHDA, CDR2 SQIVND (reference sequence). The CDR3 extends over 13 amino acids. Here the CDR3 DNA reads TGTGCCAGAGCAAGGACAGGAAAAAACATTCAGTACTTC. Translating gives CARARTGKNIQYF.

The CDR3 sequence is CASSPMDTNTEAFF. The CDR3 DNA sequence: TGTGCCAGCTCACCCATGGACACCAACACTGAAGCTTTCTTT. The genes are TRBV18 and TRBJ1-1; TRBD1 is a possible D gene (5 bases). V gave up 3 bases and J gave up 2 bases, with 10 bases separating them. Germline V gene sequence: CDR1 KGHSH, CDR2 LQKENI. The CDR3 length is 14 residues.

This chain joins TRBV5-1 and TRBJ1-6; 7 bases are a match to TRBD1. The length of the CDR3 is 15 residues. V lost 4 bases and J lost 5; bases outside the gene matches: 6. Looked up from germline, CDR1 is SGHRS and CDR2 is YFSETQ. As DNA, the CDR3 is TGCGCCAGCAGCCCGGCCGGGACAGATAATTCACCCCTCCACTTT. This translates into CASSPAGTDNSPLHF.

On this clone: Other DNA sequences in the same sample also yield this CDR3. The gene calls are TRBV27 and TRBJ1-6, with 7 bases identical to TRBD1. The CDR3 extends over 14 amino acids. The V gene's germline CDR1 is MNHEY and CDR2 SMNVEV (reference sequence). Trimming removed 3 bases from V and 7 bases from J; junction bases left unmatched: 3. CDR3 DNA sequence: TGTGCCAGCAGTTTCACACAGGGGAATTCACCCCTCCACTTT. Protein: CASSFTQGNSPLHF.

This chain joins TRBV18 and TRBJ1-1, with TRBD1 as a possible D gene (6 bases). The length of the CDR3 is 12 residues. V dropped 8 bases and J dropped 1 base, with 8 bases sitting between them. Per the germline V gene, CDR1 is KGHSH and CDR2 is LQKENI. As DNA, the CDR3 is TGTGCCAGCCTCAGGGGGAACACTGAAGCTTTCTTT. This translates into CASLRGNTEAFF.

The chain joins TRBV11-2 to TRBJ2-3; D is perhaps TRBD2 (6 bases). Germline loops: CDR1 SGHAT, CDR2 FQNNGV. The CDR3 has 19 amino acids. Trimming pared 4 bases from V and 1 base from J, leaving 24 bases between. As DNA, the CDR3 is TGTGCCAGCAGCTCATCTAGGGTCCTACTCCAGCGGGGCACAGATACGCAGTATTTT. Amino acids: CASSSSRVLLQRGTDTQYF.

A single count supports this clone. The chain carries TRBV5-3 and TRBJ2-1, with TRBD2 as a possible D gene (5 bases). TRBV5-3 is filed as an ORF, its function uncertain. This CDR3 spans 15 amino acids. V lost 3 bases to trimming and J lost 0 bases, with 10 bases between them. CDR3 amino acids: CARSWRVGSYNEQFF. CDR3 coding DNA: TGTGCCAGAAGCTGGCGGGTGGGCTCCTACAATGAGCAGTTCTTC.

This clone appeared once. The chain links TRBV18 to TRBJ1-4; 8 bases agree with TRBD1. CDR1 is KGHSH and CDR2 is LQKENI in the germline V gene. Trimming took 6 bases from V and 8 from J; bases not matched to a gene: 2. The CDR3 has 12 amino acids. The CDR3: CASSRDREKLFF. As DNA, the CDR3 is TGTGCCAGCTCTCGGGACAGGGAAAAACTGTTTTTT. Using reference TRBV18 and TRBJ1-4 for the parts outside the CDR3, the full variable domain is NAGVMQNPRHLVRRRGQEARLRCSPMKGHSHVYWYRQLPEEGLKFMVYLQKENIIDESGMPKERFSAEFPKEGPSILRIQQVVRGDSAAYFCASSRDREKLFFGSGTQLSVL.